This T cell receptor (beta chain) is drawn from a study of identifying expanded T cells in peripheral blood. The method was immunoSEQ multiplex PCR; TCRdb's version includes in-frame clones alone and lacks a portion of them. The sample lists about 90,000 clones, around 88% seen once, with roughly 5.9% in the top ten. Germline V gives CDR1 SGHNT, CDR2 YENEEA. Trimming pared 6 bases from V and 3 bases from J, leaving 15 bases between. This CDR3 comprises 14 residues. The sequenced material came from blood. This chain uses TRBV11-3 with TRBJ2-7, with D possibly TRBD2 on 5 matching bases. This clonotype originated in a person between 18 and 75 years old in good health. The CDR3 protein is CASRTTSAGYEQYF. As DNA, the CDR3 is TGTGCCAGCAGGACGACCTCGGCGGGCTACGAGCAGTACTTC.